The rows below give T cell receptor beta chains drawn from one sample of a study of T-cell reconstitution after alpha-beta-depleted transplantation in children. TCRdb re-called the PCR reads through MiXCR, storing one row per CDR3 protein. Of about 500,000 distinct CDR3 sequences detected, approximately 32% appear once; the ten largest clones hold 2% to 2.5%. The sequencing used PBMCs from the stem cell graft donor, collected from the stem cell graft. Receptors originate from a human donor who donated a stem cell graft to a child with aplastic anemia. Each CDR3 is given with its conserved first and last residue. The order of the fields is clone size, J gene, D gene, V gene, CDR3 DNA, CDR3 protein. D genes are given only for firm matches. Clone sizes are given selectively: once, few, many, or a class where the clone is expanded.

few TRBJ2-7 TRBD2 TRBV28 TGTGCCAGCAGTTTCTGGGGACTAGCGGTAAACGAGCAGTACTTC CASSFWGLAVNEQYF
. TRBJ1-6 . TRBV12-3/TRBV12-4 TGTGCCAGCAGTTTTTCAGGGCGGGATTCACCCCTCCACTTT CASSFSGRDSPLHF
. TRBJ2-5 . TRBV5-1 TGCGCCAGCAGCCCCCAGGGGTTCCTTGTGGCCCAGTACTTC CASSPQGFLVAQYF
. TRBJ1-6 . TRBV5-1 TGCGCCAGCAGCGACCTGCCAGGCAATTCACCCCTCCACTTT CASSDLPGNSPLHF
. TRBJ1-1 TRBD1 TRBV28 TGTGCCAGCAGTGCAGGGGGCACTGAAGCTTTCTTT CASSAGGTEAFF
. TRBJ2-5 TRBD2 TRBV24-1 TGTGCCACCAGTGATTTCGGGGGGGAGACCCAGTACTTC CATSDFGGETQYF
few TRBJ2-1 . TRBV4-2 TGTGCCAGCAGCCAAGGGACTTCGCAGGCGGATGAGCAGTTCTTC CASSQGTSQADEQFF
. TRBJ2-5 TRBD2 TRBV20-1 TGCAGTTCCGGGACTAGCGGGATCCAAGAGACCCAGTACTTC CSSGTSGIQETQYF
few TRBJ2-1 . TRBV12-3/TRBV12-4 TGTGCCAGCCTAGGGCGGCTTGTCCACAATGAGCAGTTCTTC CASLGRLVHNEQFF
few TRBJ2-7 . TRBV6-2/TRBV6-3 TGTGCCAGCAGTATCTCCTCCTACGAGCAGTACTTC CASSISSYEQYF
few TRBJ2-6 . TRBV12-3/TRBV12-4 TGTGCCAGCACCTGGGGGGCGATTGTCTCTGGGGCCAACGTCCTGACTTTC CASTWGAIVSGANVLTF
once TRBJ2-5 . TRBV25-1 TGTGCCAGCAGTGAGGCCATAGCAGGGGTCGGGGAGACCCAGTACTTC CASSEAIAGVGETQYF
few TRBJ2-3 . TRBV29-1 TGCAGCGTTGCGGGACTCACCCGGACAGATACGCAGTATTTT CSVAGLTRTDTQYF
. TRBJ1-1 . TRBV5-1 TGCGCCAGCAGCTTGGATGGGACAATGAACACTGAAGCTTTCTTT CASSLDGTMNTEAFF
. TRBJ2-1 . TRBV5-1 TGCGCCAGCAGCTTACGGGAACCCGGGGGTAATGAGCAGTTCTTC CASSLREPGGNEQFF
. TRBJ1-1 . TRBV7-2 TGTGCCAGCAGCTTAGATGCGGGGCGGGAAGCTTTCTTT CASSLDAGREAFF
. TRBJ2-1 TRBD1 TRBV5-1 TGCGCCAGCAGCCCCGGCGCAGGGGGCAATTATAATGAGCAGTTCTTC CASSPGAGGNYNEQFF
. TRBJ1-2 TRBD1 TRBV7-2 TGTGCCAGCAGCTTCTTACCGGGACAGGCGGAGAACTATGGCTACACCTTC CASSFLPGQAENYGYTF